The clone carrying this T cell receptor (beta chain) has ten or more counts. Its antigen remains unknown. TCRdb re-called the 5' RACE reads with MiXCR, one entry per CDR3 protein. The sample has 400,000 or so distinct CDR3 sequences, approximately 10% seen once. Trimming removed 4 bases from V and 1 base from J; junction bases left unmatched: 6. Per the germline V gene, CDR1 is LGHNA and CDR2 is YNFKEQ. The CDR3 totals 16 residues. This specimen belongs to a study of T cells after yellow fever vaccination. Across the study: SMART-Seq v4 Ultra Low Input prepared libraries from low-cell fractions. Study results and limitations: Among all clonotypes, a small share was observed in both CD4 and CD8 compartments. Detected again after the booster were most primary-vaccination clones, at 95% to 98% CD4 and 80% to 90% CD8.

The starting material was PBMCs, obtained on the day of the first yellow fever vaccination. This chain uses TRBV4-2 with TRBJ2-4; 8 bases match TRBD2. This receptor was taken from a man younger than 35 who received the YFV17D yellow fever vaccine. Written as DNA, the CDR3 is TGTGCCAGCAGCCTTGGGAGCGGGGGTGCCAAAAACATTCAGTACTTC. Translated, it gives CASSLGSGGAKNIQYF.